This record looks at one T cell receptor beta chain sequence and its context. Its antigen is undetermined. In TCRdb, the PCR reads were re-called with MiXCR into one record per CDR3 protein. The data hold over 600,000 distinct CDR3 sequences, with 15% to 20% observed a single time. The V end was cut by 0 bases, the J end by 8 bases, with 14 bases between. The germline gives CDR1 SNHLY, CDR2 FYNNEI. The CDR3 runs to 15 residues. The data stem from a study of molecular identifiers for immune sequencing clone quantification. About the study: The replicates split RNA from around 20,000 or 100,000 naive CD8 cells five ways and sequenced four. Study-wide points: Barcode collisions between identical TCR molecules could shrink estimates of highly expanded clone sizes.

Input for naive CD8 libraries was roughly 19,000 to 1,100,000 sorted cells; the RNA fraction used was 10%, 30% or 50%. V usage is TRBV2 and J usage is TRBJ2-1, with D hard to call. Material: naive CD8+ T cells from blood, with Jurkat cell RNA spiked in. Subset described: FACS-sorted CD8+CD4-CCR7+CD45RA+ naive T cells. The sequence came from a human donor in good health. Some libraries in this study had Jurkat cell RNA spiked in. Written as DNA, the CDR3 is TGTGCCAGCAGTGAAGCTGGCGGCAGCAACTATGAGCAGTTCTTC. Its protein is CASSEAGGSNYEQFF.